The 10 T cell receptor beta chains below come from one sample, sequenced in a study of T cell responses to AZD1222 COVID-19 vaccine. TCRdb's table, derived via immunoSEQ multiplex PCR, lists solely in-frame clones and lacks some. The data hold over 100,000 clones, with about nine tenths observed a single time. The sample was peripheral blood, taken on day 0 of AZD1222 vaccination. Receptors were obtained from an adult in good health.

This chain connects TRBV18 to TRBJ1-1, with 9 bases that match TRBD1. Germline CDR1 KGHSH, CDR2 LQKENI. The ends lost 3 bases at V and 5 bases at J; junction bases unmatched: 10. This CDR3 spans 16 amino acids. The CDR3 loop reads CASSPRSQGAGTEAFF. The CDR3 region has the DNA TGTGCCAGCTCACCGCGTTCACAGGGGGCAGGGACTGAAGCTTTCTTT.

The rearrangement joins TRBV12-5 to TRBJ2-7, with D unresolved. Trimming took 1 base from V and 3 from J, leaving 4 bases between them. In germline, CDR1 is LGHNT, CDR2 FRNRAP. This CDR3 is built from 12 residues. This CDR3 reads CASGLEFYEQYF. CDR3 DNA: TGTGCTAGTGGTTTGGAATTCTACGAGCAGTACTTC.

V gene TRBV5-1 combines with J gene TRBJ1-1, with no clear D. The V end lost 0 bases, the J end lost 1 base, and 7 bases lay between the germline ends. The CDR3 spans 14 residues. Germline V gene sequence: CDR1 SGHRS, CDR2 YFSETQ. In DNA form, the CDR3 reads TGCGCCAGCAGCTTGGGGTGGGGGAACACTGAAGCTTTCTTT. This translates into CASSLGWGNTEAFF.

J is TRBJ2-1 and V is TRBV9; perhaps D is TRBD1 or TRBD2 (5 bases each). The CDR3 covers 14 residues. V gave up 3 bases and J gave up 7 bases, with 14 bases separating them. Germline CDR1 reads SGDLS; CDR2 reads YYNGEE. CDR3 bases: TGTGCCAGCAGCGACTTGGGGCGGGTGAATGAGCAGTTCTTC. Protein: CASSDLGRVNEQFF.

The chain recombines TRBV6-2 or TRBV6-3 with TRBJ2-7, with 11 bases aligning to TRBD2. The CDR3 is made up of 14 amino acids. V lost 6 bases, J lost 3 bases, and 4 bases stayed unmatched. CDR1 is MNHEY, CDR2 SVGEGT, per germline. This chain's CDR3 is CASSRTSGFYEQYF. The CDR3, as DNA: TGTGCCAGCAGCCGGACTAGCGGGTTCTACGAGCAGTACTTC.

The rearrangement links TRBV6-5 to TRBJ2-7, with D unresolved. The germline V and J ends were trimmed by 7 bases and 6 bases, with 10 bases remaining between them. The germline CDR1 and CDR2 sequences are MNHEY and SVGAGI. This CDR3 is 11 amino acids long. For the CDR3, the DNA is TGTGCCAGCACCTTAAGAGGCGAGCAGTACTTC. This codes for CASTLRGEQYF.

On this clone itself: The junction departs from germline at one end; a sequencing error may be responsible. V usage is TRBV7-7 and J usage is TRBJ2-5, with D maybe TRBD2 (7 bases). Germline V lookup: CDR1 SSHAT, CDR2 FNYEAQ (reference sequence). There are 14 residues in the CDR3. CDR3 sequence reads: CASSLGGGAETQYF. CDR3 nucleotides: TGTGCTAGCAGCTTAGGTGGGGGGGCAGAGACCCAGTACTTC.

The rearrangement uses TRBV13 and TRBJ2-7; 8 bases fit TRBD2. The V segment lost 1 base and the J segment 7 bases; nucleotides outside the gene matches: 3. The CDR3 is made up of 13 amino acids. Germline lookup yields CDR1 PRHDT and CDR2 FYEKMQ (reference sequence). Here the CDR3 DNA reads TGTGCCAGCAGCTTAGAAGCTAGCGGGGAGCAGTACTTC. As protein: CASSLEASGEQYF.

CDR3 sequence: CASSLEQVRSGNTIYF. CDR3 in DNA: TGTGCCAGCAGCTTAGAACAGGTTCGCTCTGGAAACACCATATATTTT. The rearrangement uses TRBV7-2 and TRBJ1-3; D may be TRBD1 (5 bases). Trimming took off 1 base at V and 0 bases at J, with 10 bases between the two ends. This CDR3 has 16 residues. Germline CDR1 SGHTA, CDR2 FQGNSA.

This clone showed up just once. The rearrangement joins TRBV6-5 to TRBJ1-2; D gene ambiguous. The CDR3 is made up of 13 amino acids. The V end lost 5 bases, the J end lost 5 bases, and 12 bases lay between the germline ends. Germline lookup yields CDR1 MNHEY and CDR2 SVGAGI. CDR3 region: CASSHGVFYGYTF. CDR3 coding DNA: TGTGCCAGCAGTCATGGAGTGTTTTATGGCTACACCTTC.